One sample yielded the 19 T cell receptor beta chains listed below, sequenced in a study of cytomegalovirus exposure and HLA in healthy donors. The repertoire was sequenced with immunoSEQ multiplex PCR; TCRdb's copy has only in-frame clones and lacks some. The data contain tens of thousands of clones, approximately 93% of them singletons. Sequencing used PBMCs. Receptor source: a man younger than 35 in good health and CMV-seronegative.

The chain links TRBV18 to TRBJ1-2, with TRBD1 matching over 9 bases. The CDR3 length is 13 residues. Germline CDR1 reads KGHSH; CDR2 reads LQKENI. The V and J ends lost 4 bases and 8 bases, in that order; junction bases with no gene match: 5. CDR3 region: CASSLRQGDGYTF. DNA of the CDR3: TGTGCCAGCTCACTACGACAGGGGGACGGCTACACCTTC.

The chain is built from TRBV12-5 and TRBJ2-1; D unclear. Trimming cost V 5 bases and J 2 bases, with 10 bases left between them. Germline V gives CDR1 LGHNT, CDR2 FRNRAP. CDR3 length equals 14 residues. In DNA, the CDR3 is TGTGCTAGTGGTAAACCCACAGCCTACAATGAGCAGTTCTTC. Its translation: CASGKPTAYNEQFF.

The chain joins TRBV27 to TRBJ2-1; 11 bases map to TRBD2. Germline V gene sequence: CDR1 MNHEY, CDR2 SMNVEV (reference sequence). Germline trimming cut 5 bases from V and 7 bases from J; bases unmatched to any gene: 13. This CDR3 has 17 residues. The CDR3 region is CASSPPHSGGAKNEQFF. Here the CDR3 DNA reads TGTGCCAGCAGTCCGCCCCATAGCGGGGGGGCAAAGAATGAGCAGTTCTTC.

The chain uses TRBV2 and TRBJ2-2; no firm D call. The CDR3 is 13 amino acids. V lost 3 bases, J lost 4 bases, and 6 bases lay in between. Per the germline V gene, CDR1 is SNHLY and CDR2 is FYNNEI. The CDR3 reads CASSEAATGELFF. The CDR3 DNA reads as TGTGCCAGCAGTGAGGCGGCCACCGGGGAGCTGTTTTTT.

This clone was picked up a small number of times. CDR3 in amino acids: CASTGTGNNQPQHF. The CDR3 DNA follows: TGTGCCAGCACCGGGACAGGGAACAATCAGCCCCAGCATTTT. This chain links TRBV2 with TRBJ1-5, with TRBD1 matching 9 bases. The CDR3 runs 14 residues. Germline loops: CDR1 SNHLY, CDR2 FYNNEI. V lost 7 bases, J lost 3 bases, and 4 bases stayed unmatched.

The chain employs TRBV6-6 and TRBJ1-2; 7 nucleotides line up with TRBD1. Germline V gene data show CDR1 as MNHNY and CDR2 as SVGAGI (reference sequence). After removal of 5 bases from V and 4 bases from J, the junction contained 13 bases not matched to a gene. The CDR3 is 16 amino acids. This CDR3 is CASSRQDRSSFYGYTF. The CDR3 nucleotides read TGTGCCAGCAGTCGCCAGGACAGGAGCTCTTTCTATGGCTACACCTTC.

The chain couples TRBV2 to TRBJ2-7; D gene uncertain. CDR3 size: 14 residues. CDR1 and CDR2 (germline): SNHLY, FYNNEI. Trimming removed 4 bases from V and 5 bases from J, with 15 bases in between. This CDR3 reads CASSVGQAYHEQYF. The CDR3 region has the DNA TGTGCCAGCAGTGTAGGTCAGGCTTACCACGAGCAGTACTTC.

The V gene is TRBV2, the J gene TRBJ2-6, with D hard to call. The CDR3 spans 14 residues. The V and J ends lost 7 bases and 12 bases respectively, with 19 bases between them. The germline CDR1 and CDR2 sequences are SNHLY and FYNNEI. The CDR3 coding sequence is TGTGCCAGCAACAGCATCCCTTATCCCGGCGTCCTGACTTTC. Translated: CASNSIPYPGVLTF.

The CDR3 loop reads CASSVEAGPLDPEAFF. Here the CDR3 DNA reads TGTGCCAGCAGCGTAGAGGCAGGGCCGCTTGATCCTGAAGCTTTCTTT. The chain recombines TRBV9 with TRBJ1-1, with D possibly being TRBD1 (5 bases). CDR1 and CDR2 from the germline V gene are SGDLS and YYNGEE. Between the trimmed V and J ends, which lost 0 bases and 6 bases, there was a span of 18 bases. The CDR3 consists of 16 residues.

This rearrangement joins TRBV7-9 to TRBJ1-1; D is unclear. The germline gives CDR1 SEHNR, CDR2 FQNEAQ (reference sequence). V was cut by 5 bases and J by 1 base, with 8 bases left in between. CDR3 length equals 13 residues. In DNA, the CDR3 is TGTGCCAGCAGCCCTACAGAGAACACTGAAGCTTTCTTT. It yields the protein CASSPTENTEAFF.

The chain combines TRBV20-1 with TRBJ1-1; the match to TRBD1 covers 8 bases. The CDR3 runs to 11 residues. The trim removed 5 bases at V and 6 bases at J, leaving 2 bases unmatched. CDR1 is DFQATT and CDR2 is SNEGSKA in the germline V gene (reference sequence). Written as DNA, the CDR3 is TGCAGTGCTCAACAGGGGGCTGAAGCTTTCTTT. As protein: CSAQQGAEAFF.

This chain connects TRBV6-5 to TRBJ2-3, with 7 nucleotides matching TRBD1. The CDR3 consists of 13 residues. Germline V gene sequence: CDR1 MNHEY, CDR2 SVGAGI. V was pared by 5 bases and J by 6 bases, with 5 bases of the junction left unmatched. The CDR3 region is CASSPTGLDTQYF. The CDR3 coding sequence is TGTGCCAGCAGTCCGACAGGGTTGGATACGCAGTATTTT.

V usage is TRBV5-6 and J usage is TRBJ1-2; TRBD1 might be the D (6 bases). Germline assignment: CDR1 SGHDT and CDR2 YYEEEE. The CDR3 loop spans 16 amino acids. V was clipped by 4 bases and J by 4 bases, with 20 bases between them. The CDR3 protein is CASSQQGHPTPYGYTF. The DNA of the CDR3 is TGTGCCAGCAGCCAACAGGGACATCCAACCCCCTATGGCTACACCTTC.

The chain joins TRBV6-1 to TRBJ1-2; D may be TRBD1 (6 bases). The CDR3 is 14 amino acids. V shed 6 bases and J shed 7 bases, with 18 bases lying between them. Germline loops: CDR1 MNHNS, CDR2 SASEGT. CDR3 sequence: CASSLSGGHSGYTF. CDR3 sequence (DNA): TGTGCCAGCAGCCTCTCGGGGGGGCACTCTGGCTACACCTTC.

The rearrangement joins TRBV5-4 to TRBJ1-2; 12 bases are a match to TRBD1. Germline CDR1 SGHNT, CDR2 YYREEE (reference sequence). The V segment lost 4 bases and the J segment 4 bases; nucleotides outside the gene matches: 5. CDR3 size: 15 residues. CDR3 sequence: CASSPGGQGAYGYTF. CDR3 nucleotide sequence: TGTGCCAGCAGCCCGGGGGGACAGGGGGCCTATGGCTACACCTTC.

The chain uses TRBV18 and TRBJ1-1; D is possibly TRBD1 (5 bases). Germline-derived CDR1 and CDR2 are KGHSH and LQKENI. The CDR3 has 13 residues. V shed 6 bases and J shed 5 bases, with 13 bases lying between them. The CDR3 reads CASSQGGVTEAFF. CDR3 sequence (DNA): TGTGCCAGCTCCCAGGGTGGTGTGACTGAAGCTTTCTTT. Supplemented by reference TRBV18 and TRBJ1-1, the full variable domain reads NAGVMQNPRHLVRRRGQEARLRCSPMKGHSHVYWYRQLPEEGLKFMVYLQKENIIDESGMPKERFSAEFPKEGPSILRIQQVVRGDSAAYFCASSQGGVTEAFFGQGTRLTVV.

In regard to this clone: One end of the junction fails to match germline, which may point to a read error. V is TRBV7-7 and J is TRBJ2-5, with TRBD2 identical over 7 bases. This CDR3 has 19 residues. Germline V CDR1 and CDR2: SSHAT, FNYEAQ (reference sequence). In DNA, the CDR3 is TGTGCTAGCAGCTTAGTTCCCATTGGGAACAAGCGGGAACAAGAGACCCAGTACTTC. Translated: CASSLVPIGNKREQETQYF.

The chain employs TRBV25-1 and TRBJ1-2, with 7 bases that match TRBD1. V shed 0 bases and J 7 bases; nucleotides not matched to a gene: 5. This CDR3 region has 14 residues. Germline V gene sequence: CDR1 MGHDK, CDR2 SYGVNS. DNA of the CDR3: TGTGCCAGCAGTGAATATGCCAGGGGGATTGGCTACACCTTC. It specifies CASSEYARGIGYTF.

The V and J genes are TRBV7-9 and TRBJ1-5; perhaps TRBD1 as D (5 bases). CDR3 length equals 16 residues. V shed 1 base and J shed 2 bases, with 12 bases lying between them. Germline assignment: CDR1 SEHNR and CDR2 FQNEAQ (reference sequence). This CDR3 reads CASSLGDGARNQPQHF. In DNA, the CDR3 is TGTGCCAGCAGCTTAGGGGATGGGGCACGCAATCAGCCCCAGCATTTT.